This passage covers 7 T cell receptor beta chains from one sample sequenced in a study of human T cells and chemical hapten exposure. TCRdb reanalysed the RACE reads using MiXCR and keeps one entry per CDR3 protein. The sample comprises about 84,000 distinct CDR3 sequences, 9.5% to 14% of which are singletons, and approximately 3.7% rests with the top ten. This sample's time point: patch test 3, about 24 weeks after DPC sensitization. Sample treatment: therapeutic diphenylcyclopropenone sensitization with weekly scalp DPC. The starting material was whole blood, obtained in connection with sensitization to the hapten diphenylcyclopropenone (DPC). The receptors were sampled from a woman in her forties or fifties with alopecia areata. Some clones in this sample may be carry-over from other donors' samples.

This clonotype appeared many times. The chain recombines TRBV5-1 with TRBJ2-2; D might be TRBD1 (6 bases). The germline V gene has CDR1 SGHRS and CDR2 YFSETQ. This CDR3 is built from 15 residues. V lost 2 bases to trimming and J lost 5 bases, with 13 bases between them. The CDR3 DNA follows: TGCGCCAGCAGCTTTAGTGGGACAACGACCGGGGAGCTGTTTTTT. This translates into CASSFSGTTTGELFF.

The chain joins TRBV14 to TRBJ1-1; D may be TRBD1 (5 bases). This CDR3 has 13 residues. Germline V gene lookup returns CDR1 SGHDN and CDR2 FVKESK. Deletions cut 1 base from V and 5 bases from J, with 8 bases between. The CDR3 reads CASSQAGGTEAFF. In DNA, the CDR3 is TGTGCCAGCAGCCAAGCCGGGGGTACTGAAGCTTTCTTT.

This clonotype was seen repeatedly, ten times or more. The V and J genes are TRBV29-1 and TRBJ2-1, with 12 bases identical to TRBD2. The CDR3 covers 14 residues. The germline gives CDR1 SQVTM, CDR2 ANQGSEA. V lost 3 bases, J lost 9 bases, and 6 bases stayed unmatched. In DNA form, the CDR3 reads TGCAGCGTTGACCTAGCGGGAGGGCTCACTGAGCAGTTCTTC. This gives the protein CSVDLAGGLTEQFF.

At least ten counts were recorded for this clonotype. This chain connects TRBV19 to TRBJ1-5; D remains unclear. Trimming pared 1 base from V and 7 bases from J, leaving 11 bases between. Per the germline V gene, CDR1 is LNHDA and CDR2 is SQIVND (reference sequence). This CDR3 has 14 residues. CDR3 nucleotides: TGTGCCAGTAGTATAGCCCCTGTAGGGCAGCCCCAGCATTTT. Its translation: CASSIAPVGQPQHF.

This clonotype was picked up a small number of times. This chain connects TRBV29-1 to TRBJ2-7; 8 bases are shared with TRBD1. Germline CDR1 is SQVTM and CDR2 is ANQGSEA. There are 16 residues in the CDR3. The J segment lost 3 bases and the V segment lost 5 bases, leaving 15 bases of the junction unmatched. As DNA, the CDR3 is TGCAGCGTTAAGCCCGGCCAGGGGGCGGCTCTCTACGAGCAGTACTTC. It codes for CSVKPGQGAALYEQYF.

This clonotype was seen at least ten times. The CDR3, as DNA: TGTGCCAGCTCGCTAACCCGGGGAGACAATGAGCAGTTCTTC. Translation gives CASSLTRGDNEQFF. V is TRBV18 and J is TRBJ2-1; D may be TRBD2 (5 bases). Germline V gives CDR1 KGHSH, CDR2 LQKENI. V was pared by 6 bases and J by 5 bases, with 14 bases between. The CDR3 spans 14 residues. The whole variable domain, remainder taken from reference TRBV18 and TRBJ2-1, is NAGVMQNPRHLVRRRGQEARLRCSPMKGHSHVYWYRQLPEEGLKFMVYLQKENIIDESGMPKERFSAEFPKEGPSILRIQQVVRGDSAAYFCASSLTRGDNEQFFGPGTRLTVL.

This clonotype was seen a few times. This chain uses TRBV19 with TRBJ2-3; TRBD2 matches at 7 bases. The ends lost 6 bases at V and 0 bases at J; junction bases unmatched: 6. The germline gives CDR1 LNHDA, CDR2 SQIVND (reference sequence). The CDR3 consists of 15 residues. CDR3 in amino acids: CASRKLASSTDTQYF. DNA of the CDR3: TGTGCCAGTAGGAAACTAGCGAGTAGCACAGATACGCAGTATTTT.